This T cell receptor (beta chain) was found in a study of T-cell reconstitution after alpha-beta-depleted transplantation in children. Regarding the study as a whole: Expanded graft clones, several hundred of them, were reportedly the source of alpha-beta T cells about two months after transplant. Most T-cell counts and diversity one year after the transplant came from T cells that were newly produced. Recipient T cells and thymic progenitors that survived gave rise to the high TCRbeta diversity observed at day 60 in some patients.

Points on this clonotype: The antigen remains undetermined.

CDR1 is SGHNT and CDR2 is YENEEA in the germline V gene. The CDR3 is 15 amino acids. Losses at the gene ends were 5 bases for V and 5 bases for J; bases not matched to a gene: 8. Unique molecular identifiers featured in how the TCRbeta library was prepared. TCRdb independently ran MiXCR on the PCR reads; one entry per CDR3 protein. The sample lists 300,000 to 400,000 distinct CDR3 sequences, 15% to 20% occurring once. This clonotype originated in a male patient under 10 years old who had a stem cell transplant for acute lymphoblastic leukemia, so the T cells may come from the graft donor. The sample in question was PBMCs, mostly from graft donor cells, obtained 360 days after TCRalphabeta/CD19-depleted stem cell transplant. This chain links TRBV11-3 with TRBJ2-2, with 7 bases aligning to TRBD2. CDR3 DNA sequence: TGTGCCAGCAGCCCCCGGACTAGAGGGACCGGGGAGCTGTTTTTT. It translates to CASSPRTRGTGELFF. Complete variable domain (other parts from reference TRBV11-3 and TRBJ2-2): EAGVVQSPRYKIIEKKQPVAFWCNPISGHNTLYWYLQNLGQGPELLIRYENEEAVDDSQLPKDRFSAERLKGVDSTLKIQPAELGDSAVYLCASSPRTRGTGELFFGEGSRLTVL.